This passage covers 10 T cell receptor beta chains from one sample sequenced in a study of graft-versus-host responses after intestinal transplantation. These receptors have no known antigen. Libraries were prepared by immunoSEQ multiplex PCR; TCRdb keeps only in-frame clonotypes and omits some of them. Here the sample spans about 78,000 clones, around 91% being singletons. Here the sequenced sample was unstimulated CD8+ T cells sorted from spleen or lymph node cells, taken before transplant. All receptors derive from a human donor who was the organ donor for an intestinal transplant.

This sequence joins TRBV4-2 and TRBJ1-2; 8 bases match TRBD1. The CDR3 contains 15 residues. Germline loops: CDR1 LGHNA, CDR2 YNFKEQ. The V gene end was trimmed by 0 bases and the J gene end by 4 bases; junction bases not matched to a gene: 4. The CDR3 protein is CASSQETGGTYGYTF. The CDR3 region has the DNA TGTGCCAGCAGCCAAGAAACAGGGGGGACCTATGGCTACACCTTC.

The rearrangement links TRBV7-3 to TRBJ2-2; the match to TRBD1 covers 9 bases. CDR3 length equals 17 residues. Germline assignment: CDR1 SGHTA and CDR2 FQGTGA. The J segment lost 3 bases and the V segment lost 5 bases, leaving 10 bases of the junction unmatched. DNA of the CDR3: TGTGCCAGCAGCCCAATTTTGGGACAGGGAGACACCGGGGAGCTGTTTTTT. This sequence encodes CASSPILGQGDTGELFF.

This chain links TRBV7-2 with TRBJ1-6; D remains unclear. Trimming removed 1 base at V and 8 bases at J, with 12 bases between. Germline-derived CDR1 and CDR2 are SGHTA and FQGNSA. This CDR3 comprises 15 residues. The CDR3 DNA follows: TGTGCCAGCAGCTTAGGACGCCTACGGGATTCACCCCTCCACTTT. Translated, it gives CASSLGRLRDSPLHF.

This clone was counted a few times. The gene calls are TRBV19 and TRBJ1-1, with D possibly matching TRBD1 (6 bases). The CDR3 contains 13 residues. Trimming shortened V by 3 bases and J by 4 bases, and 9 bases separated the two germline ends. Germline-derived CDR1 and CDR2 are LNHDA and SQIVND (reference sequence). The CDR3 spells CASSIRDITEAFF. Written as DNA, the CDR3 is TGTGCCAGTAGTATCCGGGACATCACTGAAGCTTTCTTT. Supplemented by reference TRBV19 and TRBJ1-1, the full variable domain reads DGGITQSPKYLFRKEGQNVTLSCEQNLNHDAMYWYRQDPGQGLRLIYYSQIVNDFQKGDIAEGYSVSREKKESFPLTVTSAQKNPTAFYLCASSIRDITEAFFGQGTRLTVV.

The chain joins TRBV30 to TRBJ2-7, with 9 positions matching TRBD1. CDR1 and CDR2 (germline): GTSNPN, SVGIG (reference sequence). CDR3 length equals 13 residues. V dropped 1 base and J dropped 3; count of bases not matched to a gene: 1. Here the CDR3 reads CAWSGGQGYEQYV. The CDR3, as DNA: TGTGCCTGGAGTGGGGGACAGGGCTACGAGCAGTACGTC.

V is TRBV7-8 and J is TRBJ1-4; the D gene is possibly TRBD1 (6 bases). Germline assignment: CDR1 SGHVS and CDR2 FQNEAQ. The CDR3 runs 20 residues. V was pared by 3 bases and J by 8 bases, with 31 bases between. The CDR3 loop is CASSFPLWGEGTGSNEKLFF. CDR3 bases: TGTGCCAGCAGCTTCCCTTTATGGGGGGAGGGCACAGGGAGTAACGAAAAACTGTTTTTT. The full variable domain, its missing parts supplied by reference TRBV7-8 and TRBJ1-4, is GAGVSQSPRYKVAKRGQDVALRCDPISGHVSLFWYQQALGQGPEFLTYFQNEAQLDKSGLPSDRFFAERPEGSVSTLKIQRTQQEDSAVYLCASSFPLWGEGTGSNEKLFFGSGTQLSVL.

The gene calls are TRBV6-5 and TRBJ1-2; no clear D. The germline gives CDR1 MNHEY, CDR2 SVGAGI. This CDR3 is 13 amino acids long. Trimming pared 6 bases from V and 6 bases from J, leaving 14 bases between. The CDR3 DNA reads TGTGCCAGCAGCGGAGGGAAGAGAGATGGCTACACCTTC. It encodes CASSGGKRDGYTF.

The V gene is TRBV4-2, the J gene TRBJ2-3; possible D gene TRBD2, 5 bases. This CDR3 contains 13 residues. Germline assignment: CDR1 LGHNA and CDR2 YNFKEQ. Trimming took off 1 base at V and 13 bases at J, with 15 bases between the two ends. CDR3 bases: TGTGCCAGCAGCCAAGTAATGTGGGCTAGCAAGTATTTT. Amino acid sequence: CASSQVMWASKYF.

CDR3 DNA: TGTGCCAGCAGTTGGGACAGGGCCATTAACACCGGGGAGCTGTTTTTT. Translation: CASSWDRAINTGELFF. This chain uses TRBV27 with TRBJ2-2, with 9 bases aligning to TRBD1. The CDR3 consists of 16 residues. Trimming cost V 4 bases and J 2 bases; bases outside gene matches: 5. Germline-derived CDR1 and CDR2 are MNHEY and SMNVEV (reference sequence).

The chain joins TRBV7-6 to TRBJ2-1; 7 bases agree with TRBD1. J was trimmed by 2 bases and V by 6 bases; bases with no gene match: 7. The CDR3 totals 15 residues. Germline V gene data show CDR1 as SGHVS and CDR2 as FNYEAQ. DNA for the CDR3: TGTGCCAGCAGTTACTCCGGGACAGCCTACAATGAGCAGTTCTTC. Its protein product is CASSYSGTAYNEQFF.